Below are 7 T cell receptor beta chains sequenced from a single sample in a study of blood T cell repertoires in COVID-19. Produced via immunoSEQ multiplex PCR; TCRdb's table is partial and in-frame only. Of over 60,000 clones in the sample, more than 75% are singletons; the top ten hold roughly 10%. What was sequenced was peripheral blood. These receptors came from a human donor in a cohort sampled during active COVID-19.

The chain employs TRBV28 and TRBJ1-4; no reliable D call. Trimming removed 0 bases from V and 0 bases from J, with 5 bases in between. The germline V gene has CDR1 MDHEN and CDR2 SYDVKM. The CDR3 covers 15 residues. The CDR3 spells CASSLWQTTNEKLFF. The CDR3 nucleotides read TGTGCCAGCAGTTTATGGCAGACAACTAATGAAAAACTGTTTTTT.

This chain uses TRBV5-1 with TRBJ2-7, with a possible D match to TRBD1 (6 bases). Trimming stripped 1 base from V and 3 bases from J, with 17 bases between. The CDR3 has 16 amino acids. Germline CDR1 and CDR2: SGHRS and YFSETQ. The CDR3 DNA follows: TGCGCCAGCAGCTTGTTGGGTTCGGTACAGGGCTACGAGCAGTACTTC. Translation: CASSLLGSVQGYEQYF.

The genes are TRBV28 and TRBJ1-3; D is unclear. This CDR3 comprises 15 residues. CDR1 is MDHEN, CDR2 SYDVKM, per germline. The V end was cut by 7 bases, the J end by 0 bases, with 13 bases between. The CDR3 loop is CASNPETISGNTIYF. The CDR3 DNA is TGTGCCAGCAACCCTGAGACTATCTCTGGAAACACCATATATTTT.

This chain joins TRBV6-1 and TRBJ2-7, with D possibly being TRBD1 (6 bases). V was trimmed by 2 bases and J by 2 bases, leaving 25 bases between them. This CDR3 has 19 amino acids. Germline CDR1 is MNHNS and CDR2 is SASEGT. The DNA of the CDR3 is TGTGCCAGCAGTGAATTCTATAGTTATGGACAGACCACTCCCTACGAGCAGTACTTC. This encodes CASSEFYSYGQTTPYEQYF.

V is TRBV6-5 and J is TRBJ2-7; maybe TRBD1 (6 bases). The CDR3 covers 15 residues. Trimming cost V 8 bases and J 0 bases, with 17 bases left between them. The germline CDR1 and CDR2 sequences are MNHEY and SVGAGI. The CDR3 DNA reads TGTGCCAGCCAGGGGTTTTCGGCGGGCTCCTACGAGCAGTACTTC. It codes for CASQGFSAGSYEQYF.

The rearrangement links TRBV3-1 (or the pseudogene TRBV3-2) to TRBJ2-2, with D possibly matching TRBD1 (6 bases). With 3 bases removed from V and 4 bases from J, the gap between germline ends came to 15 bases. Germline loops: CDR1 LGHDT, CDR2 YNNKEL (reference sequence). This CDR3 region has 16 residues. This CDR3 reads CASSQGLNRVTGELFF. The CDR3 nucleotides read TGTGCCAGCAGCCAGGGTTTAAACAGGGTCACCGGGGAGCTGTTTTTT.

The CDR3 is CASSLRSGTYNEQFF. The CDR3 DNA follows: TGTGCCAGCAGCTTACGTAGCGGGACCTACAATGAGCAGTTCTTC. The chain carries TRBV7-6 and TRBJ2-1, with 8 bases identical to TRBD2. After removal of 2 bases from V and 2 bases from J, the junction contained 2 bases not matched to a gene. Germline loops: CDR1 SGHVS, CDR2 FNYEAQ. CDR3 length: 15 residues.